This TCR beta chain was recorded in a study of blood T cell repertoires in COVID-19. The wider study: Samples representing acute and convalescent COVID-19 were sourced from the United States, Italy and Spain. In each case, the material was cDNA or gDNA derived from T cells, B-cell-depleted T cells, or PBMCs.

In the study's own analysis: Estimation of nucleated cell counts was performed using reference gene primer amplification. The repertoire was sequenced with immunoSEQ multiplex PCR; TCRdb's copy has only in-frame clones and lacks some. The DNA was the basis for D and trimming; V, J and clone size are from that table. The sample includes 210,000 or so clones, about 83% of them seen just once. Trimming left V 1 base short and J 4 bases short, with 8 bases between. The CDR3 runs to 14 residues. From germline, CDR1 is MGHRA and CDR2 YSYEKL. The V and J genes are TRBV4-1 and TRBJ1-3; perhaps TRBD1 as D (6 bases). The sequencing input was peripheral blood. The TCR sequence derives from a woman aged 45-65 years with active or convalescent COVID-19. The CDR3 region has the DNA TGCGCCAGCAGCCAAGGGGGGCTCGGAAACACCATATATTTT. It specifies CASSQGGLGNTIYF.